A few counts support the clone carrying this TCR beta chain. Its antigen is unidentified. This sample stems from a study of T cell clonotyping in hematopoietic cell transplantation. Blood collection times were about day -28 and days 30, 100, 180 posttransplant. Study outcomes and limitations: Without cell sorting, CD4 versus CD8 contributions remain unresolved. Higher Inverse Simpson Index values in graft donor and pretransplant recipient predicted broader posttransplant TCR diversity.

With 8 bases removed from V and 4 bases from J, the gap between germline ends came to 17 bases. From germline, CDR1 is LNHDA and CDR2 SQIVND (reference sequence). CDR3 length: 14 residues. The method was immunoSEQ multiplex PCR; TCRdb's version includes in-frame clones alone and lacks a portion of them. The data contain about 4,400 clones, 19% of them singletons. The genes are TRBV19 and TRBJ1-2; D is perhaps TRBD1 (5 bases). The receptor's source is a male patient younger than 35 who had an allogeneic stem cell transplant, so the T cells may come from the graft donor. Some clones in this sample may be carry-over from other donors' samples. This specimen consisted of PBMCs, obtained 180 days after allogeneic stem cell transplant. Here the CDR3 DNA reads TGTGCCAGTTGGGGGTCGACCCCAAGCTATGGCTACACCTTC. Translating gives CASWGSTPSYGYTF.